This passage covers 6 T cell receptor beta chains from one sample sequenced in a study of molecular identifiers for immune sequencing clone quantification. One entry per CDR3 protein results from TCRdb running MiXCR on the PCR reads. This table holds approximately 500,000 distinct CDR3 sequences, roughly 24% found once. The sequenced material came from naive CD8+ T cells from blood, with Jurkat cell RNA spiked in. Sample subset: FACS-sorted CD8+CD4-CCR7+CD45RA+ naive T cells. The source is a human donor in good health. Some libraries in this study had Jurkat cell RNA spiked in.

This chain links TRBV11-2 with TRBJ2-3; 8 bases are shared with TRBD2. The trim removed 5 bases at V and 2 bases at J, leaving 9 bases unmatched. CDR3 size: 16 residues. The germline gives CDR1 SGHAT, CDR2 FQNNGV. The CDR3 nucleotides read TGTGCCAGCAGCCCCTCGGGCGGGGGGTTCACAGATACGCAGTATTTT. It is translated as CASSPSGGGFTDTQYF. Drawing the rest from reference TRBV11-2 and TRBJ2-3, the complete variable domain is EAGVAQSPRYKIIEKRQSVAFWCNPISGHATLYWYQQILGQGPKLLIQFQNNGVVDDSQLPKDRFSAERLKGVDSTLKIQPAKLEDSAVYLCASSPSGGGFTDTQYFGPGTRLTVL.

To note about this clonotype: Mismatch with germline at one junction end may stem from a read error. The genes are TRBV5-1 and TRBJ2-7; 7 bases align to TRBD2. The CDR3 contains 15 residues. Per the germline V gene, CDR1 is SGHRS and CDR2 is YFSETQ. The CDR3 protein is CASSLNSGGYYEQCF. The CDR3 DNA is TGCGCCAGCAGCTTAAATTCGGGGGGTTACTACGAGCAGTGCTTC.

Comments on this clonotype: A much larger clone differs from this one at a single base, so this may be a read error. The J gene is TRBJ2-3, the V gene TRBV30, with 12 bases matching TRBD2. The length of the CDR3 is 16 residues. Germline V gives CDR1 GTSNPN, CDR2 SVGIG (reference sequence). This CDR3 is CAWSPGLAGKTDTQCF. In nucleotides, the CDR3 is TGTGCCTGGAGCCCAGGACTAGCGGGGAAGACAGATACGCAGTGTTTT.

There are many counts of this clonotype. CDR3: CSGWTGNGYTF. CDR3 nucleotide sequence: TGCAGCGGATGGACAGGGAATGGCTACACCTTC. This chain links TRBV29-1 with TRBJ1-2; 8 positions agree with TRBD1. This CDR3 spans 11 amino acids. With 7 bases clipped from V and 6 bases from J, the junction kept 4 bases outside the gene matches. Per the germline V gene, CDR1 is SQVTM and CDR2 is ANQGSEA.

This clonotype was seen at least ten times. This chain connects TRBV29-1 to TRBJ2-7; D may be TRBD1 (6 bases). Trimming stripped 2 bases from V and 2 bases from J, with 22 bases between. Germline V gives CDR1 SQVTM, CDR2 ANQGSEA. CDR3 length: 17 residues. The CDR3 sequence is CSVEPGLNRAGPYEQYF. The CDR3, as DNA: TGCAGCGTTGAACCGGGTTTGAACAGGGCCGGACCCTACGAGCAGTACTTC.

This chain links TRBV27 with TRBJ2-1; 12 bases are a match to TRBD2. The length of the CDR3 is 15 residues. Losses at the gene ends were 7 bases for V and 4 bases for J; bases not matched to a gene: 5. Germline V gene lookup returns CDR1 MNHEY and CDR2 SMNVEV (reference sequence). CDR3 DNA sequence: TGTGCCAGCAAGGGCGGACTAGCGGGGTACAATGAGCAGTTCTTC. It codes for CASKGGLAGYNEQFF.